Below, 10 T cell receptor beta chains from the same sample are listed, as sequenced in a study of cytomegalovirus exposure and HLA in healthy donors (dated by TCRdb to between 2016 and 2019). Library creation used the immunoSEQ multiplex PCR assay. For the multiplex PCR, a mixture combining 60 forward primers for TCR Vbeta segments and 13 reverse primers for TCR Jbeta segments was used. In TCRdb, the immuneACCESS table is reduced to in-frame sequences with V and J assigned. These tables do not hold every clone; where another copy was compared, an unresolved V gene accounts for under half, and the others remain unexplained. The sample table includes approximately 190,000 clones. Almost 0.75% of the sample is taken by the ten largest. Specimen: PBMCs. The source is a boy aged 5-17 years in good health and CMV-seronegative.

The V gene is TRBV5-1, the J gene TRBJ1-2; the D gene is possibly TRBD1 (5 bases). Trimming took off 0 bases at V and 8 bases at J, with 11 bases between the two ends. The CDR3 is 13 amino acids. Germline loops: CDR1 SGHRS, CDR2 YFSETQ. The CDR3 reads CASSLDGTGGYTF. Here the CDR3 DNA reads TGCGCCAGCAGCTTGGATGGTACAGGAGGCTACACCTTC.

This chain links TRBV4-1 with TRBJ2-3; TRBD2 is a possible D gene (5 bases). Trimming took 2 bases from V and 2 from J, leaving 11 bases between them. The CDR3 totals 15 residues. Germline V gene lookup returns CDR1 MGHRA and CDR2 YSYEKL. CDR3: CASSQYTRPTDTQYF. Here the CDR3 DNA reads TGCGCCAGCAGCCAATATACTAGGCCCACAGATACGCAGTATTTT.

DNA of the CDR3: TGTGCCAGCAGTGTTGCGGGGAAGGTCCTGACTTTC. Translating gives CASSVAGKVLTF. The chain couples TRBV2 to TRBJ2-6; possible D gene TRBD2, 6 bases. Trimming shortened V by 4 bases and J by 13 bases, and 11 bases separated the two germline ends. This CDR3 region has 12 residues. Germline values: CDR1 SNHLY, CDR2 FYNNEI.

The chain recombines TRBV19 with TRBJ2-5; D possibly corresponds to TRBD1 (6 bases). Trimming shortened V by 3 bases and J by 5 bases, and 19 bases separated the two germline ends. The CDR3 length is 16 residues. Germline values: CDR1 LNHDA, CDR2 SQIVND (reference sequence). CDR3: CASSIRGPRWIETQYF. For the CDR3, the DNA is TGTGCCAGTAGTATCAGGGGTCCCCGATGGATCGAGACCCAGTACTTC.

This sequence joins TRBV5-1 and TRBJ1-5; D is possibly TRBD1 (6 bases). CDR1 SGHRS and CDR2 YFSETQ come from the germline V gene. Trimming stripped 3 bases from V and 0 bases from J, with 13 bases between. The CDR3 has 16 residues. The CDR3 loop is CASSSQGKVSNQPQHF. The CDR3 DNA follows: TGCGCCAGCAGCTCCCAGGGGAAGGTTAGCAATCAGCCCCAGCATTTT.

The gene calls are TRBV15 and TRBJ1-2; D is possibly TRBD1 (6 bases). Germline V gene sequence: CDR1 LNHNV, CDR2 YYDKDF (reference sequence). With 0 bases removed from V and 7 bases from J, the gap between germline ends came to 12 bases. The CDR3 spans 14 residues. CDR3 region: CATSRDTGITGYTF. Written as DNA, the CDR3 is TGTGCCACCAGCAGAGACACAGGGATCACTGGCTACACCTTC.

The J gene is TRBJ2-2, the V gene TRBV5-1; D not resolved. V was cut by 2 bases and J by 7 bases, with 6 bases left in between. The CDR3 contains 12 residues. Germline V CDR1 and CDR2: SGHRS, YFSETQ. Here the CDR3 reads CASSLINGELFF. The CDR3 region has the DNA TGCGCCAGCAGCTTAATTAACGGGGAGCTGTTTTTT. Full variable domain (rest looked up from reference TRBV5-1 and TRBJ2-2): KAGVTQTPRYLIKTRGQQVTLSCSPISGHRSVSWYQQTPGQGLQFLFEYFSETQRNKGNFPGRFSGRQFSNSRSEMNVSTLELGDSALYLCASSLINGELFFGEGSRLTVL.

The chain uses TRBV5-1 and TRBJ1-1; 11 bases align to TRBD1. The CDR3 runs 18 residues. Germline CDR1 SGHRS, CDR2 YFSETQ. J lost 0 bases, V lost 2 bases, and 9 bases had no gene match. Written as DNA, the CDR3 is TGCGCCAGCAGCTTAACCGGGACAGGGGGGGGTTTGAACACTGAAGCTTTCTTT. Its protein is CASSLTGTGGGLNTEAFF.

This chain joins TRBV11-2 and TRBJ1-4; perhaps TRBD1 as D (6 bases). The germline V gene has CDR1 SGHAT and CDR2 FQNNGV. The length of the CDR3 is 17 residues. V lost 8 bases to trimming and J lost 0 bases, with 19 bases between them. The CDR3 here is CASVRGRGDSTNEKLFF. The CDR3 nucleotides read TGTGCCAGCGTGAGGGGGAGGGGGGACTCAACTAATGAAAAACTGTTTTTT.

The chain employs TRBV2 and TRBJ2-7; 11 nucleotides agree with TRBD1. Germline CDR1 and CDR2: SNHLY and FYNNEI. V lost 8 bases to trimming and J lost 3 bases; unmatched junction nucleotides: 3. This CDR3 has 13 amino acids. In DNA form, the CDR3 reads TGTGCCAGCGATGGGACAGGGGGCTACGAGCAGTACTTC. Protein: CASDGTGGYEQYF.